This entry describes one TCR beta chain. The ends lost 4 bases at V and 4 bases at J; junction bases unmatched: 5. This CDR3 has 15 residues. The germline CDR1 and CDR2 sequences are SGHNT and YYREEE (reference sequence). This sample was taken from a study of blood T cell repertoires in COVID-19. The method was immunoSEQ multiplex PCR; TCRdb's version includes in-frame clones alone and lacks a portion of them. The top ten hold more than 5% of the sample, which has fewer than 150,000 clones, around 90% seen once. The sequenced material came from peripheral blood. The chain recombines TRBV5-4 with TRBJ2-1; 10 positions agree with TRBD2. The sequence was obtained from a human donor in a cohort sampled during active COVID-19. Here the CDR3 DNA reads TGTGCCAGCAGCCAAGTACTAGCGGGGTACAATGAGCAGTTCTTC. Its translation: CASSQVLAGYNEQFF.